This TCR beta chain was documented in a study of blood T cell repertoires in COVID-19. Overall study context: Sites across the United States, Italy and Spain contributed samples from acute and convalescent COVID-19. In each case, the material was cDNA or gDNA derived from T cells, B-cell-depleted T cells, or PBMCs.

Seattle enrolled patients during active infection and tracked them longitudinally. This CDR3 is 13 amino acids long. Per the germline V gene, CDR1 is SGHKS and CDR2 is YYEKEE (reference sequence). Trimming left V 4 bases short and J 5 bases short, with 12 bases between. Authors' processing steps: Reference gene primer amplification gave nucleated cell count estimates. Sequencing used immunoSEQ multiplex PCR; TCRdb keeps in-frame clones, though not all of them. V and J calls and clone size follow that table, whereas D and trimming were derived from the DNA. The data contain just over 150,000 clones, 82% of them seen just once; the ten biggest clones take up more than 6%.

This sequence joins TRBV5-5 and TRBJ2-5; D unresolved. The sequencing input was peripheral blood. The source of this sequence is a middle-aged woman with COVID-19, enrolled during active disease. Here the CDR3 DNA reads TGTGCCAGCAGCCCCTCGGTCTTCGAGACCCAGTACTTC. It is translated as CASSPSVFETQYF.